Below are 28 T cell receptor beta chains sequenced from a single sample in a study of blood T cell repertoires in COVID-19. Measured with immunoSEQ multiplex PCR; TCRdb has only the in-frame clones, and not every one. In the table there are fewer than 250,000 clones, approximately 90% of which are singletons. The sample taken for sequencing was peripheral blood. Source of these receptors: a middle-aged woman who had recovered from COVID-19.

The chain carries TRBV10-3 and TRBJ1-1; 7 bases are a match to TRBD1. The germline CDR1 and CDR2 sequences are ENHRY and SYGVKD. This CDR3 spans 14 amino acids. After removal of 3 bases from V and 10 bases from J, the junction contained 11 bases not matched to a gene. CDR3 residues: CAISDLHRGTAAFF. CDR3 bases: TGTGCCATCAGTGACCTACACAGGGGTACCGCAGCTTTCTTT.

V gene TRBV4-2 combines with J gene TRBJ2-1; TRBD2 agrees at 9 bases. Trimming removed 1 base from V and 6 bases from J; junction bases left unmatched: 4. The CDR3 has 15 amino acids. In germline, CDR1 is LGHNA, CDR2 YNFKEQ. CDR3 DNA: TGTGCCAGCAGCCAAGGAGCGGGAGGTGGCAATGAGCAGTTCTTC. Translating it yields CASSQGAGGGNEQFF.

This clone was seen more than once but under ten times. The chain combines TRBV7-3 with TRBJ2-2, with TRBD1 as a possible D gene (5 bases). This CDR3 contains 12 residues. The germline V and J ends were trimmed by 6 bases and 7 bases, with 9 bases remaining between them. CDR1 and CDR2 from the germline V gene are SGHTA and FQGTGA. The CDR3 reads CASSRGNGELFF. Written as DNA, the CDR3 is TGTGCCAGCAGTAGGGGTAACGGGGAGCTGTTTTTT.

This clone has only one observation. Other DNA sequences in this specimen translate into the identical CDR3. V gene TRBV11-3 combines with J gene TRBJ2-1; 8 bases agree with TRBD2. J lost 2 bases, V lost 4 bases, and 1 base had no gene match. CDR1 and CDR2 (germline): SGHNT, YENEEA. The CDR3 is 14 amino acids. CDR3 sequence (DNA): TGTGCCAGCAGCTCGGGACTAGCCTACAATGAGCAGTTCTTC. It translates to CASSSGLAYNEQFF.

This chain links TRBV29-1 with TRBJ1-1; 10 bases agree with TRBD1. Germline V gene data show CDR1 as SQVTM and CDR2 as ANQGSEA. The CDR3 contains 15 residues. V lost 6 bases and J lost 1; bases outside the gene matches: 8. The CDR3 protein is CSVHKTGGRNTEAFF. The CDR3 DNA reads TGCAGCGTCCATAAGACAGGGGGCAGGAACACTGAAGCTTTCTTT.

The chain links TRBV12-3 or TRBV12-4 to TRBJ2-3; maybe TRBD2 (5 bases). The V and J ends lost 5 bases and 4 bases respectively, with 7 bases between them. The CDR3 extends over 12 amino acids. Written as DNA, the CDR3 is TGTGCCAGCAGTCTCGGGGCAGATACGCAGTATTTT. As protein: CASSLGADTQYF.

This rearrangement joins TRBV27 to TRBJ2-5; possibly TRBD1 for D (6 bases). CDR3 length equals 12 residues. The V end lost 8 bases, the J end lost 5 bases, and 12 bases lay between the germline ends. Germline V gene data show CDR1 as MNHEY and CDR2 as SMNVEV (reference sequence). The CDR3: CASGRGRETQYF. CDR3 DNA: TGTGCCAGCGGCAGGGGTAGGGAGACCCAGTACTTC.

This chain joins TRBV12-3 or TRBV12-4 and TRBJ2-1; TRBD2 agrees at 10 bases. This CDR3 has 13 residues. The trim removed 3 bases at V and 10 bases at J, leaving 3 bases unmatched. This CDR3 reads CASSFSSGREQFF. CDR3 bases: TGTGCCAGCAGTTTCAGTAGCGGGAGGGAGCAGTTCTTC.

The chain links TRBV10-3 to TRBJ2-7; the match to TRBD1 covers 12 bases. J lost 3 bases, V lost 10 bases, and 10 bases had no gene match. The CDR3 consists of 15 residues. The germline V gene has CDR1 ENHRY and CDR2 SYGVKD. CDR3 DNA sequence: TGTGCCACAGAGGTCGGGACAGGGGGCCACTACGAGCAGTACTTC. It codes for CATEVGTGGHYEQYF.

The J gene is TRBJ2-1, the V gene TRBV2; 7 bases are a match to TRBD2. The CDR3 spans 17 residues. Per germline, CDR1 SNHLY and CDR2 FYNNEI. J lost 5 bases, V lost 6 bases, and 16 bases had no gene match. The CDR3 loop reads CASSYRTSSFLDNEQFF. CDR3 in DNA: TGTGCCAGCAGCTACCGGACTAGTTCCTTTTTGGACAATGAGCAGTTCTTC.

This chain joins TRBV28 and TRBJ1-2; 10 positions match TRBD1. With V trimmed by 3 bases and J by 6 bases, 7 bases remained unmatched. This CDR3 has 15 residues. Germline V lookup: CDR1 MDHEN, CDR2 SYDVKM. In DNA, the CDR3 is TGTGCCAGCAGTTTTGGACAGGGGGTAGTCGATGGCTACACCTTC. It is translated as CASSFGQGVVDGYTF.

This chain joins TRBV7-9 and TRBJ1-1, with D possibly matching TRBD1 (5 bases). The V gene's germline CDR1 is SEHNR and CDR2 FQNEAQ (reference sequence). There are 15 residues in the CDR3. V was cut by 2 bases and J by 1 base, with 11 bases left in between. The CDR3 nucleotides are TGTGCCAGCAGCTTATTCCCGCAGGGGAACACTGAAGCTTTCTTT. Protein sequence: CASSLFPQGNTEAFF.

The V call is TRBV27, the J call TRBJ1-2, with 7 bases that match TRBD1. Trimming took 3 bases from V and 4 from J; bases not matched to a gene: 5. The CDR3 is made up of 14 amino acids. CDR1 MNHEY and CDR2 SMNVEV come from the germline V gene (reference sequence). The CDR3 coding sequence is TGTGCCAGCAGTTTTAGTACAGGGGCCTATGGCTACACCTTC. It yields the protein CASSFSTGAYGYTF.

The V and J genes are TRBV27 and TRBJ2-7; 9 bases are a match to TRBD2. Germline CDR1 and CDR2: MNHEY and SMNVEV (reference sequence). The CDR3 contains 16 residues. V was clipped by 3 bases and J by 2 bases; unmatched bases: 8. The chain's CDR3 is CASSFRTSATPYEQYF. For the CDR3, the DNA is TGTGCCAGCAGTTTCCGGACTAGCGCGACACCCTACGAGCAGTACTTC.

The table lists this clone with a few counts. V is TRBV6-5 and J is TRBJ2-1; 7 positions match TRBD2. This CDR3 spans 15 amino acids. Trimming took 4 bases from V and 4 from J; bases not matched to a gene: 7. CDR1 MNHEY and CDR2 SVGAGI come from the germline V gene. CDR3 DNA: TGTGCCAGCAGTTCTGCCTCAGCGGGGTACAATGAGCAGTTCTTC. It is translated as CASSSASAGYNEQFF.

The V call is TRBV30, the J call TRBJ1-1; no clear D gene. Germline V gives CDR1 GTSNPN, CDR2 SVGIG (reference sequence). CDR3 size: 11 residues. V gave up 1 base and J gave up 4 bases, with 4 bases separating them. The chain's CDR3 is CAWSAPTEAFF. Written as DNA, the CDR3 is TGTGCCTGGAGTGCTCCCACTGAAGCTTTCTTT.

The chain joins TRBV30 to TRBJ2-5; 7 bases are shared with TRBD1. The CDR3 spans 14 residues. CDR1 and CDR2 from the germline V gene are GTSNPN and SVGIG (reference sequence). Trimming removed 4 bases from V and 3 bases from J; junction bases left unmatched: 8. Written as DNA, the CDR3 is TGTGCCTGGAACCTACAGGGGACCGAAGAGACCCAGTACTTC. Amino acids: CAWNLQGTEETQYF.

This clone was seen just once. V usage is TRBV6-2 or TRBV6-3 and J usage is TRBJ2-5; 7 nucleotides align to TRBD1. The CDR3 sequence is 13 residues long. Germline lookup yields CDR1 MNHEY and CDR2 SVGEGT. V dropped 5 bases and J dropped 5; count of bases not matched to a gene: 5. The CDR3 DNA is TGTGCCAGCAGTCGACAGGGTCGGGAGACCCAGTACTTC. Translation gives CASSRQGRETQYF.

The V gene is TRBV19, the J gene TRBJ2-7; 8 bases map to TRBD2. This CDR3 contains 15 residues. The trim removed 1 base at V and 4 bases at J, leaving 6 bases unmatched. Germline CDR1 is LNHDA and CDR2 is SQIVND (reference sequence). The CDR3 is CASSIGTSQKYEQYF. The CDR3 DNA reads TGTGCCAGTAGTATAGGGACTAGCCAAAAATACGAGCAGTACTTC. The full variable domain, in which reference TRBV19 and TRBJ2-7 provide the parts outside the CDR3, is DGGITQSPKYLFRKEGQNVTLSCEQNLNHDAMYWYRQDPGQGLRLIYYSQIVNDFQKGDIAEGYSVSREKKESFPLTVTSAQKNPTAFYLCASSIGTSQKYEQYFGPGTRLTVT.

This sequence joins TRBV6-2 or TRBV6-3 and TRBJ2-5; the match to TRBD2 covers 10 bases. The germline V gene has CDR1 MNHEY and CDR2 SVGEGT. The CDR3 is 16 amino acids. V lost 5 bases, J lost 5 bases, and 11 bases stayed unmatched. In DNA, the CDR3 is TGTGCCAGCAGTCTAAGCGGGAGGGGTTTGGCCGAGACCCAGTACTTC. This translates into CASSLSGRGLAETQYF.

V usage is TRBV28 and J usage is TRBJ1-1, with a possible D match to TRBD1 (6 bases). Germline V gives CDR1 MDHEN, CDR2 SYDVKM. The CDR3 has 15 residues. The germline V and J ends were trimmed by 8 bases and 3 bases, with 19 bases remaining between them. The CDR3 region is CASHNPGGGYTEAFF. In DNA form, the CDR3 reads TGTGCCAGCCATAATCCGGGGGGCGGGTACACTGAAGCTTTCTTT.

V usage is TRBV5-1 and J usage is TRBJ2-2, with 7 positions matching TRBD2. CDR1 and CDR2 from the germline V gene are SGHRS and YFSETQ. V shed 1 base and J 5 bases; nucleotides not matched to a gene: 5. The CDR3 spans 15 residues. DNA for the CDR3: TGCGCCAGCAGCTTGCCTAGCGGAGTGACCGGGGAGCTGTTTTTT. Protein product: CASSLPSGVTGELFF.

This sequence joins TRBV27 and TRBJ1-4; 9 bases agree with TRBD1. The V segment lost 5 bases and the J segment 8 bases; nucleotides outside the gene matches: 0. Germline V gene lookup returns CDR1 MNHEY and CDR2 SMNVEV (reference sequence). CDR3 size: 12 residues. This chain's CDR3 is CASSTGGEKLFF. The CDR3 DNA reads as TGTGCCAGCAGTACAGGGGGCGAAAAACTGTTTTTT.

The chain employs TRBV19 and TRBJ1-5; D may be TRBD1 (6 bases). Germline CDR1 and CDR2: LNHDA and SQIVND (reference sequence). V lost 4 bases and J 5 bases, leaving 15 bases between the germline ends. The CDR3 length is 15 residues. For the CDR3, the DNA is TGTGCCAGTAGTACAGGGGCTCGAAGGGATCAGCCCCAGCATTTT. Translated, it gives CASSTGARRDQPQHF.

V gene TRBV2 combines with J gene TRBJ1-5, with D hard to call. Looked up from germline, CDR1 is SNHLY and CDR2 is FYNNEI. The CDR3 sequence is 14 residues long. V was trimmed by 7 bases and J by 3 bases, leaving 13 bases between them. The CDR3 loop is CASTVGRDNQPQHF. CDR3 bases: TGTGCCAGCACAGTAGGACGGGACAATCAGCCCCAGCATTTT.

The J gene is TRBJ2-2, the V gene TRBV9; TRBD2 matches at 12 bases. Germline CDR1 and CDR2: SGDLS and YYNGEE. There are 18 residues in the CDR3. After removal of 4 bases from V and 6 bases from J, the junction contained 13 bases not matched to a gene. The CDR3 region is CASSPLGLAGPGAGELFF. The CDR3 bases are TGTGCCAGCAGCCCTCTTGGACTAGCGGGACCCGGGGCCGGGGAGCTGTTTTTT.

The gene calls are TRBV18 and TRBJ1-6, with a tentative D call TRBD1 (5 bases). CDR1 and CDR2 (germline): KGHSH, LQKENI. V dropped 1 base and J dropped 7 bases, with 11 bases sitting between them. CDR3 length: 15 amino acids. CDR3 coding DNA: TGTGCCAGCTCACCACGGGGGGGAATCAATTCACCCCTCCACTTT. Its translation: CASSPRGGINSPLHF.

The chain uses TRBV25-1 and TRBJ2-6; 7 bases match TRBD2. J gave up 0 bases and V 3 bases, and 2 bases lay outside the gene matches. The CDR3 runs to 16 residues. CDR1 MGHDK and CDR2 SYGVNS come from the germline V gene. The DNA of the CDR3 is TGTGCCAGCAGTGAGGGGGGGGTCTCTGGGGCCAACGTCCTGACTTTC. Translation: CASSEGGVSGANVLTF.